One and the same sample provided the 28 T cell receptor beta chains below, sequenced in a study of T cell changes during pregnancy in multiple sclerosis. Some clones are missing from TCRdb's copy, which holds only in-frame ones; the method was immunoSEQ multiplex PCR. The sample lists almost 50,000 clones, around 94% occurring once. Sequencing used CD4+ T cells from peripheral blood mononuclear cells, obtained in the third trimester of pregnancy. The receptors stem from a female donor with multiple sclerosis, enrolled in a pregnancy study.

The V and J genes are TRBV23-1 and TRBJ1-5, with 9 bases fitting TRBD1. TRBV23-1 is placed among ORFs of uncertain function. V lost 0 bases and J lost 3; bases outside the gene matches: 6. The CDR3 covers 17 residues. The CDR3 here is CASSQSGTGLPNQPQHF. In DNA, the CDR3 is TGCGCCAGCAGTCAATCGGGGACAGGGCTTCCCAATCAGCCCCAGCATTTT.

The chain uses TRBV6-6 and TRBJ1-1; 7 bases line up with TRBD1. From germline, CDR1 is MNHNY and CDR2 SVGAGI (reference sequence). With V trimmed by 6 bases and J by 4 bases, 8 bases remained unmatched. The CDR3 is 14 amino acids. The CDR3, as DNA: TGTGCCAGCAGCCTAGAGGGGGCTTTCACTGAAGCTTTCTTT. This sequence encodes CASSLEGAFTEAFF.

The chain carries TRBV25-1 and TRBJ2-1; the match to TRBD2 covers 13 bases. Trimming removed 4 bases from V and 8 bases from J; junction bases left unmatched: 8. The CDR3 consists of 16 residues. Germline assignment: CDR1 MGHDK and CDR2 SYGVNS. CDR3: CASSGTSGGPVHEQFF. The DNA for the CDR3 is TGTGCCAGCAGTGGGACTAGCGGGGGTCCGGTGCATGAGCAGTTCTTC. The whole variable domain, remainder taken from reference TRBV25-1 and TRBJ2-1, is EADIYQTPRYLVIGTGKKITLECSQTMGHDKMYWYQQDPGMELHLIHYSYGVNSTEKGDLSSESTVSRIRTEHFPLTLESARPSHTSQYLCASSGTSGGPVHEQFFGPGTRLTVL.

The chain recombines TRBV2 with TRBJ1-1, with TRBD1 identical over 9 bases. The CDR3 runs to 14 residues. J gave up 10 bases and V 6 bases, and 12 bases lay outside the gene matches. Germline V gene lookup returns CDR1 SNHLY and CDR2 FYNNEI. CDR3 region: CASSWTGVGYVAFF. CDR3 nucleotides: TGTGCCAGCAGCTGGACAGGGGTCGGTTACGTAGCTTTCTTT.

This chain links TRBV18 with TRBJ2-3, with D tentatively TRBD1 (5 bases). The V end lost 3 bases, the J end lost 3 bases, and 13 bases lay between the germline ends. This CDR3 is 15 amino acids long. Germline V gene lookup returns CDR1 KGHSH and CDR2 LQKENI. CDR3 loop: CASSPRSAGTDTQYF. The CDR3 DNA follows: TGTGCCAGCTCACCGCGTTCGGCAGGGACAGATACGCAGTATTTT.

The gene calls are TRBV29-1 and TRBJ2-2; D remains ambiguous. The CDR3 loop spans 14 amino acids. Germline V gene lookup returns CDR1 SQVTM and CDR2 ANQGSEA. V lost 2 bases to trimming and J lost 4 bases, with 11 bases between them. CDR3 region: CSVELESSTGELFF. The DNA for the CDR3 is TGCAGCGTTGAATTGGAGAGTTCCACCGGGGAGCTGTTTTTT.

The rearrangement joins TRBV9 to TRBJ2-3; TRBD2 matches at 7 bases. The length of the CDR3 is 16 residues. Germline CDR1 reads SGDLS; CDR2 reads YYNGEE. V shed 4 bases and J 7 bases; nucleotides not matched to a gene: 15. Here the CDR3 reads CASSPDPRGDFNTQYF. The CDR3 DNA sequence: TGTGCCAGCAGCCCAGATCCCCGGGGGGATTTCAATACGCAGTATTTT.

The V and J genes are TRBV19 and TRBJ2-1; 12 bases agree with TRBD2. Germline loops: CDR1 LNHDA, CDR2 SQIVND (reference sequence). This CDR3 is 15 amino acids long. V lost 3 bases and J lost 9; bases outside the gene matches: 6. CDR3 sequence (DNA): TGTGCCAGTAGTATCTCTAGCGGGAGGGCCGGTGAGCAGTTCTTC. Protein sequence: CASSISSGRAGEQFF.

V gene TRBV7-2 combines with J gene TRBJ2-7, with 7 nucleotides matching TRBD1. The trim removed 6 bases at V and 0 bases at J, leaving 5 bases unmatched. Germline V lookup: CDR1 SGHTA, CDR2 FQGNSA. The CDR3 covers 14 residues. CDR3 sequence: CASRRQGFSYEQYF. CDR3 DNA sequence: TGTGCCAGCAGACGACAGGGATTCTCCTACGAGCAGTACTTC. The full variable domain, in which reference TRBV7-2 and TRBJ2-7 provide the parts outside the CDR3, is GAGVSQSPSNKVTEKGKDVELRCDPISGHTALYWYRQSLGQGLEFLIYFQGNSAPDKSGLPSDRFSAERTGGSVSTLTIQRTQQEDSAVYLCASRRQGFSYEQYFGPGTRLTVT.

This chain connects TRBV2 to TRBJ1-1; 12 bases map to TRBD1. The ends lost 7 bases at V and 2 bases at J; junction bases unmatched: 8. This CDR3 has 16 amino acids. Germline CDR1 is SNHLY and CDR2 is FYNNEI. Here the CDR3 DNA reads TGTGCCAGCACACCCGGGGGACAGGGGGCTAACACTGAAGCTTTCTTT. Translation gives CASTPGGQGANTEAFF.

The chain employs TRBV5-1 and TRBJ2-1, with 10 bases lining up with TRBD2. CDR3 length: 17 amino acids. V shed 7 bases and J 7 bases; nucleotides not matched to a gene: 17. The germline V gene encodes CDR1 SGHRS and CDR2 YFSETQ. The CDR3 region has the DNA TGCGCCAGCTCCTCGGGCCTCGCTAGCGGGAGAGAGAATGAGCAGTTCTTC. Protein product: CASSSGLASGRENEQFF.

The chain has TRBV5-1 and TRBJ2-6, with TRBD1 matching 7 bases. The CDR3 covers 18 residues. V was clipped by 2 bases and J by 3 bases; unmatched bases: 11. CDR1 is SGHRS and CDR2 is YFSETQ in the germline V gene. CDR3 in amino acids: CASSLNRGLGVGANVLTF. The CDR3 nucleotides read TGCGCCAGCAGCTTAAACAGGGGCTTGGGAGTTGGGGCCAACGTCCTGACTTTC.

The CDR3 protein is CATSSRYEQYF. The DNA for the CDR3 is TGTGCCACCAGCAGCCGTTACGAGCAGTACTTC. This chain links TRBV15 with TRBJ2-7, with no clear D. V gave up 3 bases and J gave up 4 bases, with 4 bases separating them. Germline CDR1 LNHNV, CDR2 YYDKDF (reference sequence). This CDR3 comprises 11 residues.

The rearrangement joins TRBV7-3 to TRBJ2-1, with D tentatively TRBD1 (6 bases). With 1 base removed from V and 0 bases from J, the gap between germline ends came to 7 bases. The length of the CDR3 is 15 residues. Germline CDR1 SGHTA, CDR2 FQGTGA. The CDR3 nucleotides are TGTGCCAGCAGCTTAAAAGGGGGCTCCTACAATGAGCAGTTCTTC. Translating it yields CASSLKGGSYNEQFF.

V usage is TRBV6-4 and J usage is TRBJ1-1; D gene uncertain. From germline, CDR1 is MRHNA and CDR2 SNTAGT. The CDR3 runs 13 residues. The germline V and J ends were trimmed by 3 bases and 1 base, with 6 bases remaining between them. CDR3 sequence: CASSEEENTEAFF. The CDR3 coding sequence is TGTGCCAGCAGTGAGGAGGAGAACACTGAAGCTTTCTTT.

The chain's CDR3 is CASSLRDFANTGELFF. DNA of the CDR3: TGTGCCAGCAGCCTTAGGGACTTCGCGAACACCGGGGAGCTGTTTTTT. This rearrangement joins TRBV7-2 to TRBJ2-2; D perhaps matches TRBD2 (6 bases). Germline V CDR1 and CDR2: SGHTA, FQGNSA. V dropped 5 bases and J dropped 0 bases, with 13 bases sitting between them. The CDR3 consists of 16 residues.

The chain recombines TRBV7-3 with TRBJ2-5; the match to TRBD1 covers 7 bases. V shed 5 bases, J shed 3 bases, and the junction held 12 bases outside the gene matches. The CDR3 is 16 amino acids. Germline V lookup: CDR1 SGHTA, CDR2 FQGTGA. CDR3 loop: CASSPHGTAGEETQYF. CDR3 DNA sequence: TGTGCCAGCAGCCCCCACGGGACAGCTGGGGAAGAGACCCAGTACTTC.

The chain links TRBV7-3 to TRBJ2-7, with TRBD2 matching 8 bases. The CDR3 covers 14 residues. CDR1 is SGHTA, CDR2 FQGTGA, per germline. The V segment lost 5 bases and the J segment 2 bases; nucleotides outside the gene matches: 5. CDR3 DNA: TGTGCCAGCAGCCGCACGGGGGGGGCCTACGAGCAGTACTTC. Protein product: CASSRTGGAYEQYF.

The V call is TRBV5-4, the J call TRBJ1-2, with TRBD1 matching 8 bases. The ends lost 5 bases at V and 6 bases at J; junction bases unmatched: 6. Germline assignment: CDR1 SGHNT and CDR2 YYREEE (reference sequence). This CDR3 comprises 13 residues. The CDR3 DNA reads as TGTGCCAGCAGTCTGACAGGGGAGGATGGCTACACCTTC. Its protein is CASSLTGEDGYTF.

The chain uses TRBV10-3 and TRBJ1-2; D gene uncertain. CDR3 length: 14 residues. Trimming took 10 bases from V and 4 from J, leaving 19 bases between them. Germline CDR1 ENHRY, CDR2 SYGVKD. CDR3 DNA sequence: TGTGCCACCACCTCGGGGAGGGAGATCTATGGCTACACCTTC. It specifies CATTSGREIYGYTF.

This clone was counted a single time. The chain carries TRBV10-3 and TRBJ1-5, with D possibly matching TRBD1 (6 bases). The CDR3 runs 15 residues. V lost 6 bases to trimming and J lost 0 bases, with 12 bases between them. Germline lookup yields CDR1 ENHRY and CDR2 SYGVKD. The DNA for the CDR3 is TGTGCCATCAGGAACGGACAGAATAGCAATCAGCCCCAGCATTTT. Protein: CAIRNGQNSNQPQHF.

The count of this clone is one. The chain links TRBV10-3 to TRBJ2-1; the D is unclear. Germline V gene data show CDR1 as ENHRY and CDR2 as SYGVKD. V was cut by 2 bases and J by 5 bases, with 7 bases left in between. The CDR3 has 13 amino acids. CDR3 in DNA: TGTGCCATCAGTGAGATGAGAGACAATGAGCAGTTCTTC. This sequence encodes CAISEMRDNEQFF.

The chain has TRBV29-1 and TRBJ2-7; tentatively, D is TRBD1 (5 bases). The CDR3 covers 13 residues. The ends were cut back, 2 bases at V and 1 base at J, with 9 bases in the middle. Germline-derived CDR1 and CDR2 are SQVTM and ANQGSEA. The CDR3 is CSVERTGSYEQYF. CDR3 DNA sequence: TGCAGCGTTGAACGTACAGGTTCCTACGAGCAGTACTTC.

Here the CDR3 reads CASSFQGASGELFF. The DNA for the CDR3 is TGTGCCAGCAGCTTTCAGGGGGCGAGCGGGGAGCTGTTTTTT. The chain couples TRBV9 to TRBJ2-2; 8 positions match TRBD1. Germline CDR1 and CDR2: SGDLS and YYNGEE. The trim removed 4 bases at V and 7 bases at J, leaving 6 bases unmatched. This CDR3 contains 14 residues.

The CDR3 DNA follows: TGTGCCAGTGCACCCCAGAGGGACAGGGGGTATTCGCAGTATTTT. Translating gives CASAPQRDRGYSQYF. The rearrangement uses TRBV6-5 and TRBJ2-3; 11 nucleotides line up with TRBD1. The CDR3 spans 15 residues. In germline, CDR1 is MNHEY, CDR2 SVGAGI. V trimming: 9 bases; J trimming: 10 bases; junction bases outside the gene matches: 15.

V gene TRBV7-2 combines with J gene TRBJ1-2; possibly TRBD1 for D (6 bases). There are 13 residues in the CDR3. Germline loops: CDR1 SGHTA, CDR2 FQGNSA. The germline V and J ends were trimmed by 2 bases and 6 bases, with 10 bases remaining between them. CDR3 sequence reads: CASSLKGGHGYTF. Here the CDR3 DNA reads TGTGCCAGCAGCTTAAAGGGGGGGCATGGCTACACCTTC. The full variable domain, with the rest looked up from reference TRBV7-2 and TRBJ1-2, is GAGVSQSPSNKVTEKGKDVELRCDPISGHTALYWYRQSLGQGLEFLIYFQGNSAPDKSGLPSDRFSAERTGGSVSTLTIQRTQQEDSAVYLCASSLKGGHGYTFGSGTRLTVV.

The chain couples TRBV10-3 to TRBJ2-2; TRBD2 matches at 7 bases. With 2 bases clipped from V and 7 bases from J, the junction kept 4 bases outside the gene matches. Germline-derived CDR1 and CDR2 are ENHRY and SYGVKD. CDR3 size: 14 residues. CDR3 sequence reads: CAISEAGAGGELFF. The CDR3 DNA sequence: TGTGCCATCAGTGAGGCGGGAGCCGGCGGGGAGCTGTTTTTT.

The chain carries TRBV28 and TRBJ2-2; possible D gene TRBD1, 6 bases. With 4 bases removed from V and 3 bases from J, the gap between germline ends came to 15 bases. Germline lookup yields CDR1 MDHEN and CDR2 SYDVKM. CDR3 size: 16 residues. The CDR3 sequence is CASSSRQAGYTGELFF. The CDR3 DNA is TGTGCCAGCAGTTCCAGACAGGCGGGTTACACCGGGGAGCTGTTTTTT. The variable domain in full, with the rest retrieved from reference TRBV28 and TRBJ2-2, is DVKVTQSSRYLVKRTGEKVFLECVQDMDHENMFWYRQDPGLGLRLIYFSYDVKMKEKGDIPEGYSVSREKKERFSLILESASTNQTSMYLCASSSRQAGYTGELFFGEGSRLTVL.